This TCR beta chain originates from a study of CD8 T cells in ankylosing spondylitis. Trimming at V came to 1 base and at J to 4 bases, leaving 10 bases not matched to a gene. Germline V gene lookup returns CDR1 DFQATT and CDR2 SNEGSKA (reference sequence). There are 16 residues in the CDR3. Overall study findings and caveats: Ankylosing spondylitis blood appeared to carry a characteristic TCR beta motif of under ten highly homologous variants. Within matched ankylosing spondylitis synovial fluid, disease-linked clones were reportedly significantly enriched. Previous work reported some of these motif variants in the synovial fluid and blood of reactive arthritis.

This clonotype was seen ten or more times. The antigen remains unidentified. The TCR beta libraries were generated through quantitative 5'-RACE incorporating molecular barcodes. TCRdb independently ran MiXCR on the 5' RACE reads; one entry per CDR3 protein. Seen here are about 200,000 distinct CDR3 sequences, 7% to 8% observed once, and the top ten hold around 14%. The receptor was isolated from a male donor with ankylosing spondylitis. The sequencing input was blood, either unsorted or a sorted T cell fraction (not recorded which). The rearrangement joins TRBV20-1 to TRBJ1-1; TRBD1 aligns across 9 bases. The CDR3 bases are TGCAGTGCTAGAGGACGGACAGGGGAACTTATCACTGAAGCTTTCTTT. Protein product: CSARGRTGELITEAFF.